This TCR beta chain was sequenced during a study of blood T cell repertoires in COVID-19. Sequencing used immunoSEQ multiplex PCR; TCRdb keeps in-frame clones, though not all of them. The repertoire holds fewer than 250,000 clones, with nearly 90% as singletons. This TCR came from a man aged 25-45 years who had recovered from COVID-19. The source material was PBMCs or T cells enriched from blood (not recorded which).

CDR3 nucleotide sequence: TGCAGTGCCGCGCGGGAAGATCAGTACTTC. This gives the protein CSAAREDQYF. The chain carries TRBV20-1 and TRBJ2-4; weak D call: TRBD2 (6 bases). The V and J ends lost 6 bases and 12 bases respectively, with 12 bases between them. The CDR3 extends over 10 amino acids. Germline CDR1 reads DFQATT; CDR2 reads SNEGSKA (reference sequence).